Listed here is a single T cell receptor beta chain. This specimen comes from a study of T cell changes during pregnancy in multiple sclerosis. Germline V gives CDR1 SQVTM, CDR2 ANQGSEA. CDR3 length: 16 amino acids. J gave up 2 bases and V 1 base, and 11 bases lay outside the gene matches. The protocol was immunoSEQ multiplex PCR, while the TCRdb copy is restricted to in-frame clones and leaves out a portion. The top ten clones hold 0.3% to 0.4% of a sample with about 38,000 clones, around 90% of them seen once. The TCR originated in a female donor in good health, enrolled as a control in a pregnancy study. The chain carries TRBV29-1 and TRBJ2-7; 7 bases align to TRBD1. Specimen: CD4+ T cells from peripheral blood mononuclear cells, collected in the third trimester of pregnancy. The CDR3: CSVEVWGDRAPYEQYF. CDR3 sequence (DNA): TGCAGCGTTGAAGTCTGGGGAGACAGGGCCCCCTACGAGCAGTACTTC.